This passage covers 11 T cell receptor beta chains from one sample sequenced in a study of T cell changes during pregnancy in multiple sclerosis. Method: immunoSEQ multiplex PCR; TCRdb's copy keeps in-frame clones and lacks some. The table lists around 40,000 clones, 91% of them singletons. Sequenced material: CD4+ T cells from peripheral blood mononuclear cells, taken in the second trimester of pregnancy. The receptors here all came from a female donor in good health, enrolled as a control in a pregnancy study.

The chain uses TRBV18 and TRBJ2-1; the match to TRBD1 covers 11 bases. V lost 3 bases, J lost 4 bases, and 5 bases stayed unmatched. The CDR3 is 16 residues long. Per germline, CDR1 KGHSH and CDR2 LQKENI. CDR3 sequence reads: CASSPSGTGGYNEQFF. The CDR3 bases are TGTGCCAGCTCACCGTCAGGGACAGGGGGGTACAATGAGCAGTTCTTC.

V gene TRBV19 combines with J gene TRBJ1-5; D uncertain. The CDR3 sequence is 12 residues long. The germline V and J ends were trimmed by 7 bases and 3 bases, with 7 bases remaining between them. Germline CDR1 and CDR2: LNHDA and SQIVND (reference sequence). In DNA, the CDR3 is TGTGCCAGTATCGGTTACAATCAGCCCCAGCATTTT. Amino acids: CASIGYNQPQHF.

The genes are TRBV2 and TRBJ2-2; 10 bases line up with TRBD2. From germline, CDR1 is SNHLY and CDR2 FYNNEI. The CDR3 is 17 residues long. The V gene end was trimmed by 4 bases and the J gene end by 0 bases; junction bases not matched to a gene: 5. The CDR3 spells CASSGTSGATNTGELFF. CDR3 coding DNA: TGTGCCAGCAGTGGAACTAGCGGGGCAACGAACACCGGGGAGCTGTTTTTT. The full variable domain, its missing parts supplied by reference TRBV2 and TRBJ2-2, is EPEVTQTPSHQVTQMGQEVILRCVPISNHLYFYWYRQILGQKVEFLVSFYNNEISEKSEIFDDQFSVERPDGSNFTLKIRSTKLEDSAMYFCASSGTSGATNTGELFFGEGSRLTVL.

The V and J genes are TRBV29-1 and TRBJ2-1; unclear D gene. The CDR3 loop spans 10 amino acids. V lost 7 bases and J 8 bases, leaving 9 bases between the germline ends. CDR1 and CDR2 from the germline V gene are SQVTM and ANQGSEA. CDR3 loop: CSGLVDEQFF. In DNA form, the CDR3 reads TGCAGCGGGCTAGTGGATGAGCAGTTCTTC.

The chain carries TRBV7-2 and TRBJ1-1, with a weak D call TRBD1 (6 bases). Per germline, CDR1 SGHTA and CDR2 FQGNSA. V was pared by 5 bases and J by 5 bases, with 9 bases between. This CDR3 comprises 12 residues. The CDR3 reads CASSLRGTEAFF. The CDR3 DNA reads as TGTGCCAGCAGCCTGAGGGGGACTGAAGCTTTCTTT.

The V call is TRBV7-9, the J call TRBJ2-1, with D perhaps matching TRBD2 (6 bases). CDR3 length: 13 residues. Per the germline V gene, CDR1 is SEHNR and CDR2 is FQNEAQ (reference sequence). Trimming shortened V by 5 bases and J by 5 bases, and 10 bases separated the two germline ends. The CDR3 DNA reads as TGTGCCAGCAGCCCGACTAGGGACAATGAGCAGTTCTTC. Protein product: CASSPTRDNEQFF. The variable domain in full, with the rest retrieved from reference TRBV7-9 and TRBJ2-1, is DTGVSQNPRHKITKRGQNVTFRCDPISEHNRLYWYRQTLGQGPEFLTYFQNEAQLEKSRLLSDRFSAERPKGSFSTLEIQRTEQGDSAMYLCASSPTRDNEQFFGPGTRLTVL.

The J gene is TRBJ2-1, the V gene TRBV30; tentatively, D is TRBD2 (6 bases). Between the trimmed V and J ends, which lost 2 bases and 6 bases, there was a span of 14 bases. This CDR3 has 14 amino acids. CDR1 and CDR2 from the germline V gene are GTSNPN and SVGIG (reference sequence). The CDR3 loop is CAWSRLEVSNEQFF. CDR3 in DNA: TGTGCCTGGAGTAGACTAGAAGTTTCCAATGAGCAGTTCTTC.

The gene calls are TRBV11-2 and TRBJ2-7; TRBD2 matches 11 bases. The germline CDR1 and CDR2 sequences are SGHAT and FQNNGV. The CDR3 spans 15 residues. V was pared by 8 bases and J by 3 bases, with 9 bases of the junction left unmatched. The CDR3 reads CASWGRLAGHYEQYF. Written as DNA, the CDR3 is TGTGCCAGCTGGGGACGACTAGCGGGGCACTACGAGCAGTACTTC.

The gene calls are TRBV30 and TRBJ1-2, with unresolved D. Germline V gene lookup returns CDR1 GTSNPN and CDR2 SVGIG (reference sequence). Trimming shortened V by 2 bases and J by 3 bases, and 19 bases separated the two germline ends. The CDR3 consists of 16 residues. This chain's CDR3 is CAWSFPSGREDYGYTF. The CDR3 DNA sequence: TGTGCCTGGAGTTTTCCCTCGGGGAGGGAGGACTATGGCTACACCTTC.

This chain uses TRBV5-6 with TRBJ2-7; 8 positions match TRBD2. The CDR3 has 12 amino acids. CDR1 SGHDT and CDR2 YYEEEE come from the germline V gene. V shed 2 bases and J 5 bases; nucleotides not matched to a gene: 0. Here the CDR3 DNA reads TGTGCCAGCAGCTTACTAGCGGACGAGCAGTACTTC. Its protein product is CASSLLADEQYF.

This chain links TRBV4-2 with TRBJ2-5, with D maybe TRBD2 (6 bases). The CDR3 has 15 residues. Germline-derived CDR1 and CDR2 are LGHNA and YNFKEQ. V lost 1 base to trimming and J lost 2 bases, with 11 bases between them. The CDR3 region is CASSQAEGGQETQYF. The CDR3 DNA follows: TGTGCCAGCAGCCAAGCGGAGGGAGGTCAAGAGACCCAGTACTTC.